The 30 T cell receptor beta chains listed next were all sequenced from one sample in a study of blood T cell repertoires in COVID-19. The assay was immunoSEQ multiplex PCR, and TCRdb's table has in-frame clones only and misses some. This table holds more than 300,000 clones, roughly 89% found once. Sequencing was done on a sample of peripheral blood. Every receptor here comes from a young woman with COVID-19, enrolled during active disease.

J is TRBJ1-5 and V is TRBV2; 9 positions agree with TRBD1. The CDR3 totals 15 residues. V shed 8 bases, J shed 4 bases, and the junction held 9 bases outside the gene matches. CDR1 is SNHLY and CDR2 is FYNNEI in the germline V gene. CDR3 nucleotide sequence: TGTGCCAGCGGGAACAGGGGGCAAGTTAATCAGCCCCAGCATTTT. Protein: CASGNRGQVNQPQHF.

J is TRBJ1-3 and V is TRBV6-5; the D is unclear. The CDR3 is 16 amino acids. V was trimmed by 2 bases and J by 0 bases, leaving 11 bases between them. Germline CDR1 MNHEY, CDR2 SVGAGI. This CDR3 reads CASSYDRQVSGNTIYF. The CDR3 bases are TGTGCCAGCAGTTACGATCGGCAGGTCTCTGGAAACACCATATATTTT.

Points on this clone: At the DNA level, this CDR3 is encoded by other sequences in the same sample as well. The V call is TRBV7-9, the J call TRBJ2-3, with 13 nucleotides matching TRBD2. This CDR3 region has 15 residues. Unmatched junction bases numbered 3, after V lost 3 bases and J lost 6 bases. Germline V gene data show CDR1 as SEHNR and CDR2 as FQNEAQ (reference sequence). The chain's CDR3 is CASSLTSGGLDTQYF. Written as DNA, the CDR3 is TGTGCCAGCAGCTTGACTAGCGGGGGGTTGGATACGCAGTATTTT.

Comment on this clone: Germline and junction disagree at one end, which may indicate a read error. The chain uses TRBV7-7 and TRBJ2-1; D is perhaps TRBD2 (5 bases). The CDR3 is 13 amino acids. The germline V gene encodes CDR1 SSHAT and CDR2 FNYEAQ (reference sequence). For the CDR3, the DNA is TGTGCTAGCAGCTTGGGAGCTTACAATGAGCAGTTCTTC. This gives the protein CASSLGAYNEQFF.

This clone has only one observation. The gene calls are TRBV27 and TRBJ2-1; 11 positions match TRBD2. CDR3 length equals 19 residues. Germline CDR1 MNHEY, CDR2 SMNVEV (reference sequence). Germline trimming cut 6 bases from V and 6 bases from J; bases unmatched to any gene: 19. The CDR3 DNA is TGTGCCAGCAGAGTCATACCCGTTAGCGGGGGGGCCCGGGGCAATGAGCAGTTCTTC. Translating it yields CASRVIPVSGGARGNEQFF.

The chain employs TRBV4-1 and TRBJ2-3; no clear D. CDR3 length: 12 amino acids. From germline, CDR1 is MGHRA and CDR2 YSYEKL. V was shortened by 3 bases and J by 5 bases, with 6 bases between the two germline ends. The CDR3 nucleotides are TGCGCCAGCAGCCACCCGAGAGATACGCAGTATTTT. It specifies CASSHPRDTQYF.

The chain carries TRBV12-3 or TRBV12-4 and TRBJ1-6; D is perhaps TRBD1 (5 bases). The V end lost 10 bases, the J end lost 9 bases, and 16 bases lay between the germline ends. This CDR3 has 13 amino acids. In DNA, the CDR3 is TGTGCCACCGCGCAGGGTGATGGTTCACCCCTCCACTTT. Its protein product is CATAQGDGSPLHF.

J is TRBJ2-1 and V is TRBV6-5, with D tentatively TRBD2 (7 bases). The CDR3 covers 15 residues. Trimming pared 6 bases from V and 4 bases from J, leaving 16 bases between. Germline assignment: CDR1 MNHEY and CDR2 SVGAGI. The CDR3 DNA is TGTGCCAGCAGCCCCCTGCGGGGGCAGTACAATGAGCAGTTCTTC. Its translation is CASSPLRGQYNEQFF.

The chain combines TRBV2 with TRBJ2-5; 10 nucleotides match TRBD2. Germline CDR1 and CDR2: SNHLY and FYNNEI. The CDR3 has 16 amino acids. V was clipped by 9 bases and J by 2 bases; unmatched bases: 12. CDR3 sequence: CASRATGLASQETQYF. In DNA form, the CDR3 reads TGTGCCAGTCGTGCCACGGGACTAGCGTCACAAGAGACCCAGTACTTC.

The chain has TRBV7-9 and TRBJ2-3, with unresolved D. The CDR3 extends over 12 amino acids. V lost 3 bases and J 3 bases, leaving 4 bases between the germline ends. Germline V gives CDR1 SEHNR, CDR2 FQNEAQ (reference sequence). The CDR3 DNA reads as TGTGCCAGCAGCTTTCAAACAGATACGCAGTATTTT. As protein: CASSFQTDTQYF.

This chain uses TRBV2 with TRBJ1-3; 8 bases match TRBD1. Germline values: CDR1 SNHLY, CDR2 FYNNEI. J lost 0 bases, V lost 7 bases, and 14 bases had no gene match. The CDR3 has 18 residues. The CDR3 loop is CASTGRQGPEISGNTIYF. CDR3 in DNA: TGTGCCAGCACAGGTCGACAGGGGCCGGAAATCTCTGGAAACACCATATATTTT.

V usage is TRBV6-4 and J usage is TRBJ1-5, with 9 bases that match TRBD1. The CDR3 loop spans 13 amino acids. Trimming took 10 bases from V and 9 from J; bases not matched to a gene: 10. The germline CDR1 and CDR2 sequences are MRHNA and SNTAGT. DNA of the CDR3: TGTGCCACCGAACCGGACAGGGGAGGGCCCCAGCATTTT. It translates to CATEPDRGGPQHF.

The V call is TRBV1, the J call TRBJ2-7; the table's D call TRBD2 went unverified against the DNA. TRBV1 is a documented pseudogene. The CDR3 is made up of 14 amino acids. The CDR3 nucleotides read TGCACCAGCAGCCAAGATTGGAGCTCCTACGAGCAGTACGTC. It is translated as CTSSQDWSSYEQYV.

The rearrangement links TRBV2 to TRBJ2-5; 10 bases agree with TRBD2. Germline V gene data show CDR1 as SNHLY and CDR2 as FYNNEI. The CDR3 has 14 residues. Trimming removed 4 bases from V and 5 bases from J; junction bases left unmatched: 4. The CDR3 region has the DNA TGTGCCAGCAGTGGTATGACTAGCGGGGAGACCCAGTACTTC. This sequence encodes CASSGMTSGETQYF.

The rearrangement uses TRBV9 and TRBJ1-5, with 7 bases that match TRBD1. Germline V gene sequence: CDR1 SGDLS, CDR2 YYNGEE. The V segment lost 4 bases and the J segment 11 bases; nucleotides outside the gene matches: 18. This CDR3 contains 16 residues. The CDR3 nucleotides are TGTGCCAGCAGCCAGGGGGGTTCGGAGGGCTTAGAGGCCCAGCATTTT. It encodes CASSQGGSEGLEAQHF.

The chain employs TRBV5-1 and TRBJ2-3; D is perhaps TRBD2 (6 bases). This CDR3 region has 15 residues. The germline V and J ends were trimmed by 2 bases and 0 bases, with 10 bases remaining between them. CDR1 and CDR2 from the germline V gene are SGHRS and YFSETQ. Written as DNA, the CDR3 is TGCGCCAGCAGCTTATACGGGGGAAGCACAGATACGCAGTATTTT. It specifies CASSLYGGSTDTQYF.

The chain uses TRBV30 and TRBJ2-1, with D maybe TRBD2 (5 bases). V was trimmed by 4 bases and J by 8 bases, leaving 12 bases between them. Germline-derived CDR1 and CDR2 are GTSNPN and SVGIG (reference sequence). The CDR3 is 12 amino acids. The CDR3 spells CAWTKVGDEQFF. DNA of the CDR3: TGTGCCTGGACGAAGGTCGGGGATGAGCAGTTCTTC.

The chain combines TRBV27 with TRBJ1-2; 8 nucleotides align to TRBD1. J gave up 4 bases and V 2 bases, and 6 bases lay outside the gene matches. Per germline, CDR1 MNHEY and CDR2 SMNVEV (reference sequence). The CDR3 has 15 amino acids. CDR3 DNA: TGTGCCAGCAGTTTAGAAGGACAGGGAGTCTATGGCTACACCTTC. Translating it yields CASSLEGQGVYGYTF.

CDR3 protein: CATSLRVFGYTF. The CDR3 DNA reads as TGTGCCACCAGTTTGAGGGTTTTTGGCTACACCTTC. The V gene is TRBV24-1, the J gene TRBJ1-2; D is unclear. Germline CDR1 reads KGHDR; CDR2 reads SFDVKD. Trimming took 6 bases from V and 7 from J, leaving 11 bases between them. The length of the CDR3 is 12 residues.

This chain joins TRBV24-1 and TRBJ1-2; D is unclear. Trimming pared 9 bases from V and 0 bases from J, leaving 10 bases between. There are 13 residues in the CDR3. Germline V lookup: CDR1 KGHDR, CDR2 SFDVKD. The CDR3 sequence is CATSITANYGYTF. The DNA for the CDR3 is TGTGCCACCTCAATCACAGCTAACTATGGCTACACCTTC.

This rearrangement joins TRBV6-4 to TRBJ1-1; 7 bases agree with TRBD1. The CDR3 has 15 amino acids. The germline V gene encodes CDR1 MRHNA and CDR2 SNTAGT. Trimming took 0 bases from V and 5 from J; bases not matched to a gene: 6. This chain's CDR3 is CASSDSAGGSTEAFF. In DNA, the CDR3 is TGTGCCAGCAGTGACTCGGCAGGGGGAAGTACTGAAGCTTTCTTT.

This clone was seen only a few times. The V and J genes are TRBV5-1 and TRBJ2-7, with a weak D call TRBD2 (5 bases). CDR1 SGHRS and CDR2 YFSETQ come from the germline V gene. This CDR3 region has 15 residues. V was trimmed by 0 bases and J by 0 bases, leaving 10 bases between them. DNA of the CDR3: TGCGCCAGCAGCTTGGTCACTAGTCTCTCCTACGAGCAGTACGTC. It encodes CASSLVTSLSYEQYV.

This sequence joins TRBV6-2 or TRBV6-3 and TRBJ2-7; no reliable D call. The germline gives CDR1 MNHEY, CDR2 SVGEGT. The V end lost 2 bases, the J end lost 4 bases, and 9 bases lay between the germline ends. There are 13 residues in the CDR3. The CDR3 is CASSYRESYEQYV. For the CDR3, the DNA is TGTGCCAGCAGTTACCGCGAATCTTACGAGCAGTACGTC.

V gene TRBV30 combines with J gene TRBJ1-2, with D uncertain. The ends were cut back, 2 bases at V and 4 bases at J, with 17 bases in the middle. CDR3 length: 15 amino acids. Germline V gene lookup returns CDR1 GTSNPN and CDR2 SVGIG (reference sequence). The CDR3, as DNA: TGTGCCTGGAGTACCAGACTTCCGATTGTCTATGGCTACACCTTC. This codes for CAWSTRLPIVYGYTF.

The CDR3 DNA reads as TGTGCCAGCAGCTTACTCCAGGGTGCTGGAAACACCATATATTTT. As protein: CASSLLQGAGNTIYF. The chain recombines TRBV5-6 with TRBJ1-3; a possible D gene is TRBD1 (5 bases). Germline loops: CDR1 SGHDT, CDR2 YYEEEE. This CDR3 is 15 amino acids long. Trimming removed 2 bases at V and 2 bases at J, with 11 bases between.

The chain employs TRBV9 and TRBJ2-1, with 7 bases aligning to TRBD2. The CDR3 is 17 amino acids. Germline V gives CDR1 SGDLS, CDR2 YYNGEE. Losses at the gene ends were 6 bases for V and 8 bases for J; bases not matched to a gene: 20. The CDR3 coding sequence is TGTGCCAGCACTAAAAACCGGGGGGTAGCGGGCCGCGATGAGCAGTTCTTC. As protein: CASTKNRGVAGRDEQFF.

The chain joins TRBV27 to TRBJ2-7; perhaps TRBD2 as D (6 bases). CDR3 size: 13 residues. CDR1 is MNHEY, CDR2 SMNVEV, per germline (reference sequence). The V gene lost 7 bases and the J gene lost 4 bases, with 14 bases spanning the gap. The CDR3 coding sequence is TGTGCCAGCAAACTAGCTGGGGGATACGAGCAGTACTTC. It translates to CASKLAGGYEQYF.

V usage is TRBV11-3 and J usage is TRBJ2-1, with a tentative D call TRBD2 (6 bases). V lost 5 bases to trimming and J lost 7 bases, with 21 bases between them. Germline V gene sequence: CDR1 SGHNT, CDR2 YENEEA. The CDR3 length is 16 residues. The CDR3 spells CASSPSFGGWSNEQFF. CDR3 DNA: TGTGCCAGCAGCCCCTCTTTCGGGGGTTGGTCGAATGAGCAGTTCTTC.

This chain links TRBV12-5 with TRBJ1-5; 7 bases are shared with TRBD1. The CDR3 is 14 residues long. In germline, CDR1 is LGHNT, CDR2 FRNRAP. The trim removed 5 bases at V and 5 bases at J, leaving 6 bases unmatched. CDR3 bases: TGTGCTAGTGGTCCGGGACAGAGTCATCAGCCCCAGCATTTT. Translated: CASGPGQSHQPQHF.

The chain is built from TRBV5-4 and TRBJ2-2; perhaps TRBD2 as D (6 bases). Germline loops: CDR1 SGHNT, CDR2 YYREEE (reference sequence). V lost 10 bases to trimming and J lost 3 bases, with 10 bases between them. The CDR3 length is 12 residues. CDR3 sequence: CAVREDTGELFF. The CDR3 nucleotides read TGTGCCGTCAGGGAGGACACCGGGGAGCTGTTTTTT.